The sequence of this T cell receptor beta chain was determined in a study of blood T cell repertoires in COVID-19 (dated by TCRdb to 2018 to 2021). In the study overall: Samples covering the acute and convalescent phases of COVID-19 were provided by collaborators in the United States, Italy and Spain. The prospective study material was composed of cDNA or gDNA derived from T cells, B-cell-depleted T cells, or PBMCs. Deeply sampled blood TCRbeta repertoires from subjects exposed to, actively infected with, or recovered from COVID-19 were included in the dataset. The repertoires were released in a freely available public database meant as a resource for research on the immune response to SARS-CoV-2. The samples were drawn from the first 160 participants of the ongoing ImmuneRACE study and from 1,200 or so subjects provided by 6 global collaborators. The sample metadata nearly always contained a de-identified subject ID, COVID-19 status, age in years and sex. Where available, HLA class I and class II types were taken from metadata supplied by the sample provider and were not determined by assay-based typing.

Overall study outcomes, separate from this receptor: Clinical and demographic metadata were provided uncurated, with the amount varying by source and participant.

About this clone itself: What antigen it recognizes has not been identified. The record has no base qualities; no much larger clone is one base away.

TCRbeta CDR3 regions were amplified from genomic DNA using the immunoSEQ Assay, a bias-controlled multiplex PCR. On the authors' methods: The number of nucleated cells in each sample was estimated from the amplification of reference gene primers within the assay. To quantify the absolute abundance of each unique TCRbeta CDR3 rearrangement, sequence reads were collapsed and filtered. Productive Simpson clonality was computed per sample as the square root of Simpson's diversity index over productive rearrangements. In its TCRdb copy, this immuneACCESS table keeps in-frame sequences only and misses some clones. Where compared with another copy, unresolved V genes explain less than half of these, and the others have no known cause. For V, J and clone size, that table is used; D and trimming come from the DNA. Counted in this sample were approximately 160,000 clones; over 75% of them appeared once. Around 13% of the sample is held by the ten biggest clonotypes.

A second Seattle source provided samples from volunteer blood donors who had recovered from COVID-19. The collaborating institutions used their own protocols to collect whole blood in K2EDTA tubes. For TCRbeta analysis, collaborators shipped samples in one of three forms: frozen whole blood, isolated PBMCs, or DNA extracted from either of those sample types. CDR1 and CDR2 were assigned from the germline V gene as SGHRS and YFSETQ. Trimming costs V 3 bases and J 0 bases, and their ends lie 12 bases apart. CDR3 length: 15 amino acids, cysteine to phenylalanine. Here the CDR3 DNA is all that survives: 45 bases in frame from base 1.

The V and J genes are TRBV5-1 and TRBJ2-5, with TRBD2 tentatively as D gene (6 bases match). Sequencing was carried out using peripheral blood. The origin of this receptor is a man between 70 and 80 years old who had recovered from COVID-19. The nucleotide sequence is given as TGCGCCAGCAGCTCAGCGGGCCCGTACCAAGAGACCCAGTACTTC. It encodes CASSSAGPYQETQYF.